This TCR beta chain was identified in a study of PD-1 blockade in classical Hodgkin lymphoma (dated by TCRdb to about 2020). Regarding the research as a whole: Nivolumab dosing was 3 mg/kg intravenously every 2 weeks, continuing until either disease progression or unacceptable toxicity. The study used TCR beta sequencing and CyTOF to define a peripheral blood immune signature of response to PD-1 blockade in classical Hodgkin lymphoma.

Genomic DNA was isolated using the Qiagen DNeasy kit from unsorted PBMCs as well as from negatively selected CD4+ and CD8+ fractions. Amplification of TCR beta CDR3 regions was done by immunoSEQ multiplex PCR with primers that anneal to V and J segments. A synthetic immune receptor repertoire was used to minimize amplification bias, and any remaining bias was removed computationally after sequencing. On the study's bioinformatics: Custom Python scripts were used to quantify repertoire diversity as the Shannon entropy index. Unsorted, CD4+ and CD8+ repertoires were analyzed separately, except in combined analyses where CD4+ and CD8+ sequences were merged in silico. A clone counted as expanded when the clone's frequency after treatment rose at least 2-fold relative to C1D1, and clones undetected at baseline were given a pseudocount of 0.5. Singleton clones were defined as clones with 0 or 1 copy at C1D1, and non-singleton clones were defined as clones with 2 or more copies. Clones expanded in unsorted samples were labelled as CD4+, CD8+ or unknown by matching protein sequences in sorted samples from the same patient. Wilcoxon tests were applied to paired samples to test diversity changes from C1D1 to C4D1. TCRdb carries this immuneACCESS record with in-frame sequences only. Its versions omit some clonotypes, under half of them owing to an unresolved V gene in the studies checked, with the rest unexplained. For V, J and clone size, that table is used; D and trimming come from the DNA. This sample comprises some 95,000 clones, 80% to 90% of them detected only once. The ten biggest clones cover about 10% of the sample.

Measured from the cysteine to the phenylalanine, the CDR3 is 14 residues long. The read is trimmed to its CDR3 DNA, 42 bases read in frame from base 1. CDR1 is given as MNHNS and CDR2 as SASEGT, both from the germline V gene. Trimming leaves V shorter by 7 bases and J shorter by 2 bases, with the junction holding 7 bases beyond the gene matches. In light of the paper, this sample's time point label describes: cycle 2 day 1 (C2D1) of nivolumab. Every trial patient had relapsed after autologous stem cell transplantation, and cohorts A, B and C differed in prior brentuximab vedotin exposure. The trial cohort included 55 to 65 patients with relapsed/refractory classical Hodgkin lymphoma, and each patient had a best overall response of complete response, partial response or progressive disease. Single-agent nivolumab was administered to trial patients in the multi-cohort phase II CheckMate 205 trial. Best overall response was determined by an independent review committee according to the 2007 International Working Group response criteria. Trial PBMCs were collected just before the start of nivolumab (C1D1) and during therapy at cycle 2 day 1 and cycle 4 day 1. After peripheral blood was drawn into 8 mL Vacutainer Cell Preparation Tubes, PBMCs were isolated by centrifugation and then cryopreserved.

A remark on this clone: Its target antigen remains unknown. Base qualities are not provided; no much larger clone lies one nucleotide away.

Here is what the overall study found, with its caveats: By C4D1, a significant rise was seen in CD4+ TCR diversity but not in CD8+ TCR diversity (p=0.0027 vs p=0.16), and the rise was most apparent among complete responders (p=0.02). Trial patients achieving complete response had baseline diversity similar to newly diagnosed patients, whereas partial responders and progressors had significantly lower diversity. Lower diversity was seen in patients whose nivolumab began less than 1 year after ASCT, and these patients were left out of later analyses so that immune reconstitution would not confound the results. Only a single clinical trial cohort was studied, and what caused the repertoire differences, possibly disease activity or prior therapy, remained undefined. Baseline TCR diversity was reported to be lower in newly diagnosed patients than in healthy donors and to be lower still in relapsed/refractory patients.

The chain uses TRBV6-1 and TRBJ2-7; the central 8 bases match TRBD1. Sample: peripheral blood mononuclear cells (PBMCs), taken before the second cycle of nivolumab. This receptor was taken from a human donor with classical Hodgkin lymphoma. The CDR3 has the sequence CASKPGQGPYEQYF. The sequenced DNA: TGTGCCAGCAAGCCCGGACAGGGCCCCTACGAGCAGTACTTC.